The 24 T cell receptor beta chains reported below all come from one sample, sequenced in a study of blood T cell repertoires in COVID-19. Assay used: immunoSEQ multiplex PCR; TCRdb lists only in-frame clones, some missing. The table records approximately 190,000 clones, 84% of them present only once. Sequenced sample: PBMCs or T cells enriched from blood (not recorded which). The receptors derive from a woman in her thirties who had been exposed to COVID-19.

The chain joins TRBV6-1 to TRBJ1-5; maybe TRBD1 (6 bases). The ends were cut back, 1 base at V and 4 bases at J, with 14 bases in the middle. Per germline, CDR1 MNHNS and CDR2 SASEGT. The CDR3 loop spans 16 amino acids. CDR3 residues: CASSEGFRGSNQPQHF. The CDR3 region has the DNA TGTGCCAGCAGTGAAGGTTTTAGGGGGAGTAATCAGCCCCAGCATTTT.

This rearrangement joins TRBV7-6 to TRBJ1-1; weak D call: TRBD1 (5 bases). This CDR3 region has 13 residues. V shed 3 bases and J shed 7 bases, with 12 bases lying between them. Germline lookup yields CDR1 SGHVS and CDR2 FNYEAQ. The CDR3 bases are TGTGCCAGCAGCTTGGGGCAGGATTTTGAAGCTTTCTTT. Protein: CASSLGQDFEAFF.

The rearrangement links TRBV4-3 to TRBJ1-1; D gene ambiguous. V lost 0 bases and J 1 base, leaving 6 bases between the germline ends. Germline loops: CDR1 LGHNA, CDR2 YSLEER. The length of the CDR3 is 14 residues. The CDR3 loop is CASSQDPQNTEAFF. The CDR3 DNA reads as TGCGCCAGCAGCCAAGATCCACAGAACACTGAAGCTTTCTTT.

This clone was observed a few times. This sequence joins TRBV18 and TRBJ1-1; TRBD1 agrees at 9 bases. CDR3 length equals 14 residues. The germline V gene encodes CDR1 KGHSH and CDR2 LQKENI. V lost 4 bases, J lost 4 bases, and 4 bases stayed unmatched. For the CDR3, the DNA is TGTGCCAGCTCACGGGACAGGGAGGGCACTGAAGCTTTCTTT. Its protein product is CASSRDREGTEAFF.

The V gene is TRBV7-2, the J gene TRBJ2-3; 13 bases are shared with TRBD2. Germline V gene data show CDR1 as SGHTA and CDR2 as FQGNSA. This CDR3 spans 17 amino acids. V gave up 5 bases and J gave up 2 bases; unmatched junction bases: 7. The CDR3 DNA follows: TGTGCCAGCAGCCCCAGGACTAGCGGGGGATACACAGATACGCAGTATTTT. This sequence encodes CASSPRTSGGYTDTQYF.

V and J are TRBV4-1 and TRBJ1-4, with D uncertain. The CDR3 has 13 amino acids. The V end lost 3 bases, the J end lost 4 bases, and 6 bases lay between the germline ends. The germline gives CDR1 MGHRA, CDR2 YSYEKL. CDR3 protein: CASSHQLNEKLFF. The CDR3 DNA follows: TGCGCCAGCAGCCACCAACTTAATGAAAAACTGTTTTTT.

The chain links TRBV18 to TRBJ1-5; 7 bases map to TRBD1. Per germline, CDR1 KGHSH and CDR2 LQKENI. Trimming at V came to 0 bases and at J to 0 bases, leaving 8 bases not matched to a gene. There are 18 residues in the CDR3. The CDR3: CASSPPGGPGHSNQPQHF. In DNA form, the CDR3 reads TGTGCCAGCTCACCACCAGGGGGCCCTGGGCATAGCAATCAGCCCCAGCATTTT.

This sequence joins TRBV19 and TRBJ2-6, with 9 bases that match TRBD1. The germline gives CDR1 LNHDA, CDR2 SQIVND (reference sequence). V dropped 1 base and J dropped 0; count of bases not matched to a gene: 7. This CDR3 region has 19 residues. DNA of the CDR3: TGTGCCAGTAGTATAGGAAGGACAGGGGTCATCTCTGGGGCCAACGTCCTGACTTTC. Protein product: CASSIGRTGVISGANVLTF.

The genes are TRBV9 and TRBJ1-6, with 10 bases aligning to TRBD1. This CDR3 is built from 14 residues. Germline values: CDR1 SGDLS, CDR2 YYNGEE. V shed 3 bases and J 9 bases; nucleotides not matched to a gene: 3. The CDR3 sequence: CASSEWTGGSPLHF. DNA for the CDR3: TGTGCCAGCAGCGAGTGGACAGGGGGTTCACCCCTCCACTTT.

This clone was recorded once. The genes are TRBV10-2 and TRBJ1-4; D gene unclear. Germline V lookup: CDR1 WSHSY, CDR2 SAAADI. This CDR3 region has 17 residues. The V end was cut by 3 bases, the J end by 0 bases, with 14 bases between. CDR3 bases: TGCGCCAGCAGTGATTTGGGCGCCCTTGCAACTAATGAAAAACTGTTTTTT. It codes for CASSDLGALATNEKLFF.

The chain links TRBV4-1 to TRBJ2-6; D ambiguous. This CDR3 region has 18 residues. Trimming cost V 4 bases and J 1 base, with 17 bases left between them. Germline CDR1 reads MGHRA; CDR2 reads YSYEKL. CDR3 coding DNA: TGCGCCAGCAGCCCCCAGCGTGTCAACTATTCTGGGGCCAACGTCCTGACTTTC. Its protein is CASSPQRVNYSGANVLTF.

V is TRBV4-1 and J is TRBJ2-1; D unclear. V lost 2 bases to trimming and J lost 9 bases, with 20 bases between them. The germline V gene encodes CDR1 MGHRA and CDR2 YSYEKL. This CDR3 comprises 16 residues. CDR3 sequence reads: CASSQSRFGEVSEQFF. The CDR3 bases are TGCGCCAGCAGCCAATCTCGGTTCGGTGAGGTCTCTGAGCAGTTCTTC.

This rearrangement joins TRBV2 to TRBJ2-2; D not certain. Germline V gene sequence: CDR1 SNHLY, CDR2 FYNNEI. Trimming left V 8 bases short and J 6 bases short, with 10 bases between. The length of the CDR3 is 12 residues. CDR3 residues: CASGLFAGELFF. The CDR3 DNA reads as TGTGCCAGCGGCCTTTTCGCCGGGGAGCTGTTTTTT.

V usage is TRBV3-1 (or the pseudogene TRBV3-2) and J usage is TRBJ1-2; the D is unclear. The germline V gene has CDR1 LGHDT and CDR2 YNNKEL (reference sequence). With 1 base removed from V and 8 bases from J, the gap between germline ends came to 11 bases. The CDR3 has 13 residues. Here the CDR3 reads CASSQGQNVGYTF. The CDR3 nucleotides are TGTGCCAGCAGCCAAGGGCAGAATGTGGGCTACACCTTC.

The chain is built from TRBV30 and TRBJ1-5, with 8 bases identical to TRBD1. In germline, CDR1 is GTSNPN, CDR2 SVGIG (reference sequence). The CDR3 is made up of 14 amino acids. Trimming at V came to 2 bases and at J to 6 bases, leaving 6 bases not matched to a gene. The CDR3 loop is CAWSPDRGSQPQHF. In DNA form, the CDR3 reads TGTGCCTGGAGTCCTGACAGGGGCAGTCAGCCCCAGCATTTT.

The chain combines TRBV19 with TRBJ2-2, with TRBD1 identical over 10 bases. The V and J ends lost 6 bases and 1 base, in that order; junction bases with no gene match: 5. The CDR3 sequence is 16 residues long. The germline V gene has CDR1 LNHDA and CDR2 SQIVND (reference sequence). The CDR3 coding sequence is TGTGCCAGTAGGTCCTGGGACAGGGGGAACACCGGGGAGCTGTTTTTT. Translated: CASRSWDRGNTGELFF.

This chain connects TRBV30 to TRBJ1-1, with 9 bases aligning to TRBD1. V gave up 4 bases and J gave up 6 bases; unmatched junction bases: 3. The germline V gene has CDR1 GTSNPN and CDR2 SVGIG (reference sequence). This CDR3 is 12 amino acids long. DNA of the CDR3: TGTGCCTGGACCACAGGGGGCGCTGAAGCTTTCTTT. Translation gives CAWTTGGAEAFF.

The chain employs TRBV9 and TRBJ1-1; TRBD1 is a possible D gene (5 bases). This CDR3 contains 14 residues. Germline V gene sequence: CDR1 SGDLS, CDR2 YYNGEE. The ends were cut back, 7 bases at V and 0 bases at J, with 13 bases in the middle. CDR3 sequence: CASGSGSLNTEAFF. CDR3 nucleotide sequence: TGTGCCAGCGGCTCAGGGTCCTTGAACACTGAAGCTTTCTTT.

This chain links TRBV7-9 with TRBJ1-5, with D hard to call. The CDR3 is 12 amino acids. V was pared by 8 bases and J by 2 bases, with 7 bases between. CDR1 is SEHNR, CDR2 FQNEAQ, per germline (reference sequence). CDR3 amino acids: CASSRGNQPQHF. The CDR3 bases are TGTGCCAGCTCCCGGGGCAATCAGCCCCAGCATTTT.

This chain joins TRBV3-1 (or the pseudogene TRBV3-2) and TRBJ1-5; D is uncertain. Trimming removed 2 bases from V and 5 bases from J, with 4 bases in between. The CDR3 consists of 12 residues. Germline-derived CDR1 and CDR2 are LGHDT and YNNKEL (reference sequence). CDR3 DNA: TGTGCCAGCAGCCAAACAGATCAGCCCCAGCATTTT. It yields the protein CASSQTDQPQHF.

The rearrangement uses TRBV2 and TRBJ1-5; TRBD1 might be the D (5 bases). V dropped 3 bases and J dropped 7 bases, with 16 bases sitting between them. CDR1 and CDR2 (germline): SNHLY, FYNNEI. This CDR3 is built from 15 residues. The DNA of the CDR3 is TGTGCCAGCAGTGAGGTCGGCAGGGTCGGGCAGCCCCAGCATTTT. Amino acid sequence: CASSEVGRVGQPQHF.

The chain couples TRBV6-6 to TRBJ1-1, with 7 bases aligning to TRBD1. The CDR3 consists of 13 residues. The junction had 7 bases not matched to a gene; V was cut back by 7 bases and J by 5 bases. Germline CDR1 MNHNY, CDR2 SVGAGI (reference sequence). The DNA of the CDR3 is TGTGCCAGCACTATCCCAGGGGGAACTGAAGCTTTCTTT. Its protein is CASTIPGGTEAFF.

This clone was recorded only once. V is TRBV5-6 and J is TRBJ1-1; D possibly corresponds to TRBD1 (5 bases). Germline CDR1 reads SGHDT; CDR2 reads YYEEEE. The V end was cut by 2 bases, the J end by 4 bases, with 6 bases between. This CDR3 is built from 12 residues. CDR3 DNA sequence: TGTGCCAGCAGCTTCGGGGGCACTGAAGCTTTCTTT. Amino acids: CASSFGGTEAFF.

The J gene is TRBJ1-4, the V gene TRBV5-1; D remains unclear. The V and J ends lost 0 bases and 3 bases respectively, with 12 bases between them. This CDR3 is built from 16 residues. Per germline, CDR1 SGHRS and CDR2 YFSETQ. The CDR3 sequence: CASSLDPGSANEKLFF. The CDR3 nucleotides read TGCGCCAGCAGCTTGGACCCGGGGTCGGCTAATGAAAAACTGTTTTTT.